This T cell receptor (beta chain) is from a study of vaccination effects on CD4 cells after COVID-19 (dated by TCRdb to between 2021 and 2023). Some background on the complete study: The ViraFEST assay stimulated PBMC with viral peptide pools and then used TCR sequencing to identify antigen-specific CD4+ T cell clonotypes by expansion. Each participant got two doses of an mRNA SARS-CoV-2 vaccine, either BNT162b2 or mRNA-1273. Some 2 million PBMC per well were cultured with about 10 ug/ml peptides in IMDM containing approximately 4.5% human AB serum, approximately 10 IU/ml IL-2 and gentamicin. The study compared SARS-CoV-2 spike-specific CD4+ TCR repertoires before and after mRNA vaccination in COVID-19 convalescent patients and infection-naive vaccine recipients. A total of 10 COVID-19 convalescent patients and a few SARS-CoV-2-naive healthy vaccine recipients were included in the full study. Cultures from other donors in the study were sequenced using the Oncomine TCR Beta short-read assay on an Illumina iSeq 100. Summary of the overall study and its limitations: Among healthy vaccine recipients, nearly all vaccine-induced clones were SARS-CoV-2 mono-reactive, and only 1 of 255 was cross-reactive with common cold coronaviruses. At late post-vaccination timepoints, both infection-induced and vaccine-induced clones showed marked clonal contraction, consistent with waning T cell responses. Only a small number of convalescent patients were included, and no early post-infection timepoints were available, which limited the study.

After approximately 11 days of culture, CD4+ T cells were isolated with the EasySep CD4+ T cell isolation kit. None of the healthy vaccine recipients had a prior SARS-CoV-2 infection, which was confirmed by nucleocapsid antibody tests that came back negative both before and after vaccination. Half of the culture medium was replaced with fresh IL-2-containing medium on days 3 and 7. Unless noted otherwise, every peptide stimulation condition was grown in triplicate wells. PBMC were separated from whole blood using Ficoll-Paque Plus gradient centrifugation and were then either cryopreserved at -140C or used fresh. The QIAamp micro DNA kit was used to extract genomic DNA from the cultured CD4+ T cells. Sequences SGHTA (CDR1) and FQGNSA (CDR2) are obtained from the germline V gene. The CDR3 measures 16 amino acids from cysteine to phenylalanine. Only CDR3 DNA is held: 48 bases, read in frame from base 1. V and J are truncated by 2 bases and 0 bases respectively, leaving an intervening sequence of 8 bases.

The method was the immunoSEQ multiplex PCR assay. TCR beta CDR3 sequencing was performed on DNA from the cultured, isolated CD4+ T cells. Regarding the original processing steps: Non-productive TCR sequences were removed and reads were trimmed to the CDR3 region, keeping CDR3s of at least 7 amino acids. The MANAFEST web app was used to identify antigen-specific clonotypes by comparing expansion in peptide wells with expansion in reference cultures. To count as positive, a clone had to show expansion at FDR<0.05 compared with the reference and with all other wells, an odds ratio above 5, and a frequency above 0.1% in two replicate wells. Cross-reactive clonotypes were defined as significantly expanded in SARS-CoV-2 spike wells and in at least one common cold coronavirus spike condition. Using the stringdist R package, CDR3 similarity was measured by Levenshtein distance, and unrooted trees were constructed with ape in R 3.6.1. This is the immuneACCESS table as TCRdb keeps it, with only in-frame sequences that have V and J called. A part of the clones is gone; compared with another copy, unresolved V genes explain less than half, and the rest is unexplained. V, J and clone size were drawn from that table, and D and trimming were deduced from the DNA. The sample data list about 74,000 clones, and more than 70% of these were observed just once. Approximately 2% of the sample is taken by the ten largest.

This clone was counted once. No cognate antigen has been identified for it. No base quality information exists; no much larger clone differs at one position. This receptor was taken from a human donor who received a COVID-19 vaccine. The chain links TRBV7-2 with TRBJ2-6; no D gene is confidently identified. The sample consisted of CD4+ T cells from PBMCs cultured without peptide, taken before COVID-19 vaccination. The bases are TGTGCCAGCAGCTTAATTTCGGACTCTGGGGCCAACGTCCTGACTTTC. The translation is CASSLISDSGANVLTF.